Each of the 5 T cell receptor beta chains below was sequenced from the same sample in a study of naive and memory T cell subsets (dated by TCRdb to about 2017). The receptor library was made with UMI-ligation and nested PCR. Instrument used: Illumina MiSeq. To cover both TRBC1 and TRBC2, the beta constant-region primer consisted of an equimolar mix of two oligonucleotides. The raw public reads went through TCRdb reprocessing: fastp at Q25, MiXCR clone calling, in-frame beta chains kept. Duplicate CDR3 protein sequences are folded into a single record with the most common DNA and genes. The sample table contains about 85,000 distinct CDR3 sequences; only one count was recorded for around 13% of them. 0.75% to 1% of the sample is in the top ten clones. The specimen was central memory CD4+ T cells from blood. The cell subset or site label for this specimen denotes: central memory, CD45RA- CD27+. These TCRs come from a human donor in good health.

At least ten counts were recorded for this clonotype. V usage is TRBV29-1 and J usage is TRBJ2-3; 8 nucleotides align to TRBD1. J lost 1 base, V lost 3 bases, and 3 bases had no gene match. This CDR3 is 14 amino acids long. CDR1 is SQVTM and CDR2 is ANQGSEA in the germline V gene. CDR3: CSVDGTGGTDTQYF. As DNA, the CDR3 is TGCAGCGTTGACGGGACAGGCGGCACAGATACGCAGTATTTT.

In its sample, this clonotype was seen a few times. The chain recombines TRBV12-3 or TRBV12-4 with TRBJ2-1; D not resolved. Trimming pared 3 bases from V and 5 bases from J, leaving 14 bases between. CDR3 size: 15 residues. The CDR3, as DNA: TGTGCCAGCAGTTTTGGCCTAACAAAGAACAATGAGCAGTTCTTC. This gives the protein CASSFGLTKNNEQFF.

This clonotype was seen repeatedly, ten times or more. The chain uses TRBV10-3 and TRBJ2-7; D possibly corresponds to TRBD1 (5 bases). Germline V gene lookup returns CDR1 ENHRY and CDR2 SYGVKD. V lost 7 bases and J 2 bases, leaving 12 bases between the germline ends. This CDR3 is built from 13 residues. The DNA of the CDR3 is TGTGCCATCACACCCGGACAAACCTACGAGCAGTACTTC. It translates to CAITPGQTYEQYF.

This clonotype was detected ten times or more. This chain connects TRBV5-4 to TRBJ2-7; 13 bases fit TRBD2. With 4 bases clipped from V and 3 bases from J, the junction kept 10 bases outside the gene matches. The CDR3 runs to 17 residues. Germline V lookup: CDR1 SGHNT, CDR2 YYREEE (reference sequence). CDR3 amino acids: CASSAGLAGSVIYEQYF. Here the CDR3 DNA reads TGTGCCAGCAGCGCGGGACTAGCGGGAAGTGTAATCTACGAGCAGTACTTC.

This clonotype was found a few times. This chain uses TRBV28 with TRBJ1-2, with D possibly matching TRBD1 (5 bases). This CDR3 spans 14 amino acids. V lost 6 bases and J 2 bases, leaving 13 bases between the germline ends. The germline V gene has CDR1 MDHEN and CDR2 SYDVKM. CDR3 DNA sequence: TGTGCCAGCAGAGATCAGGGCAGCAACTATGGCTACACCTTC. Protein product: CASRDQGSNYGYTF.